This T cell receptor beta chain was recovered during a study of memory CD4+ T cells and cytomegalovirus serostatus. At the level of the study: Healthy Belgian adult donors included 9 or 10 CMV-positive and 24 CMV-negative people.

From germline, CDR1 is MGHRA and CDR2 YSYEKL. The ends were cut back, 1 base at V and 0 bases at J, with 13 bases in the middle. This CDR3 is built from 17 residues. In the authors' workflow: Out-of-frame sequences were removed, leaving 2 million or so distinct TCRbeta sequences. Only in-frame clones appear in the TCRdb table, and some are missing; sequencing was by immunoSEQ multiplex PCR. The V and J calls and clone size were taken over from that table, and D and trimming were inferred from the DNA. Of about 67,000 clones detected, about three quarters appear once; the ten largest clones hold roughly 4.7%. The sort gate was single viable CD3+CD4+CD8-CD45RO+ cells for memory CD4+ T cells.

The genes are TRBV4-1 and TRBJ2-1; D unclear. The specimen sequenced was memory CD4+ T cells from blood. The source of this sequence is an adult in good health and CMV-seropositive. The CDR3: CASSQVDLGISYNEQFF. The CDR3 DNA reads TGCGCCAGCAGCCAAGTTGATCTGGGTATCTCCTACAATGAGCAGTTCTTC.